The 25 T cell receptor beta chains in this list originate from one sample, sequenced in a study of T-cell memory formation after mild COVID-19. TCRdb used MiXCR to reprocess the 5' RACE reads, holding one entry per CDR3 protein. The table records under 250,000 distinct CDR3 sequences, 25% to 35% of them present only once. The sample was PBMCs or a T cell subset sorted from them (not recorded which). Receptors originate from an adult woman who had mild COVID-19 (a few samples of this study predate the infection). Cell type and time point are not known.

This chain uses TRBV5-1 with TRBJ2-3; TRBD1 matches at 7 bases. J lost 2 bases, V lost 2 bases, and 2 bases had no gene match. The CDR3 contains 14 residues. Germline V lookup: CDR1 SGHRS, CDR2 YFSETQ. CDR3 bases: TGCGCCAGCAGCTTCGGGACAGCCACAGATACGCAGTATTTT. Its protein is CASSFGTATDTQYF.

The chain couples TRBV12-3 or TRBV12-4 to TRBJ2-1; 10 positions match TRBD2. V lost 10 bases, J lost 8 bases, and 11 bases stayed unmatched. This CDR3 has 14 residues. As DNA, the CDR3 is TGTGCCACCACAACTAGCGGGGTCAGGGATGAGCAGTTCTTC. Its translation: CATTTSGVRDEQFF.

The CDR3 DNA reads TGTGCCAGCAGTTTCGGAGCGGGGGGCGGGGAAGAGACCCAGTACTTC. Translated, it gives CASSFGAGGGEETQYF. The genes are TRBV12-3 or TRBV12-4 and TRBJ2-5, with TRBD2 identical over 9 bases. This CDR3 is 16 amino acids long. The V gene end was trimmed by 3 bases and the J gene end by 3 bases; junction bases not matched to a gene: 8.

The gene calls are TRBV7-8 and TRBJ1-2; D may be TRBD1 (6 bases). From germline, CDR1 is SGHVS and CDR2 FQNEAQ. The CDR3 runs to 17 residues. V was pared by 7 bases and J by 5 bases, with 26 bases between. The chain's CDR3 is CASTQAPRGSLDYGYTF. In DNA form, the CDR3 reads TGTGCCAGCACTCAAGCACCCAGGGGAAGCCTCGATTATGGCTACACCTTC.

The chain uses TRBV19 and TRBJ2-3; 9 bases agree with TRBD1. V gave up 1 base and J gave up 0 bases; unmatched junction bases: 5. The CDR3 extends over 17 amino acids. The germline gives CDR1 LNHDA, CDR2 SQIVND (reference sequence). The CDR3 sequence is CASSIARQGGSTDTQYF. CDR3 nucleotide sequence: TGTGCCAGTAGTATAGCGCGACAGGGGGGAAGCACAGATACGCAGTATTTT.

This clonotype showed up just a few times. V usage is TRBV25-1 and J usage is TRBJ2-3, with TRBD1 identical over 7 bases. Trimming removed 5 bases from V and 2 bases from J; junction bases left unmatched: 4. The germline V gene has CDR1 MGHDK and CDR2 SYGVNS. There are 14 residues in the CDR3. The CDR3 loop is CASSTGADTDTQYF. DNA of the CDR3: TGTGCCAGCAGTACAGGGGCAGACACAGATACGCAGTATTTT.

This clonotype was counted a few times. The J gene is TRBJ2-1, the V gene TRBV5-1; TRBD2 aligns across 8 bases. Losses at the gene ends were 2 bases for V and 0 bases for J; bases not matched to a gene: 7. Germline assignment: CDR1 SGHRS and CDR2 YFSETQ. This CDR3 comprises 17 residues. The CDR3 reads CASSFSGGTLSYNEQFF. The CDR3 DNA is TGCGCCAGCAGCTTTTCGGGAGGGACCCTCTCCTACAATGAGCAGTTCTTC.

This clonotype has just a few counts. The rearrangement uses TRBV7-9 and TRBJ2-1, with 11 bases matching TRBD2. The germline CDR1 and CDR2 sequences are SEHNR and FQNEAQ (reference sequence). The CDR3 is 15 amino acids. Trimming took 5 bases from V and 4 from J; bases not matched to a gene: 4. The CDR3 spells CASSQGTSGYNEQFF. CDR3 DNA sequence: TGTGCCAGCAGCCAAGGGACTAGCGGATACAATGAGCAGTTCTTC.

The CDR3 region is CASSGRTGDTEAFF. CDR3 DNA sequence: TGTGCCAGCAGCGGCCGGACAGGGGACACTGAAGCTTTCTTT. The chain is built from TRBV13 and TRBJ1-1, with 9 bases lining up with TRBD1. This CDR3 spans 14 amino acids. Trimming took 5 bases from V and 3 from J; bases not matched to a gene: 4. Germline CDR1 and CDR2: PRHDT and FYEKMQ (reference sequence).

This chain connects TRBV20-1 to TRBJ2-7; 7 bases fit TRBD1. This CDR3 region has 14 residues. J gave up 2 bases and V 0 bases, and 4 bases lay outside the gene matches. Germline-derived CDR1 and CDR2 are DFQATT and SNEGSKA (reference sequence). The CDR3 sequence is CSARDHGQAYEQYF. CDR3 DNA: TGCAGTGCTAGAGATCATGGACAGGCCTACGAGCAGTACTTC.

There are a few counts of this clonotype. The V and J genes are TRBV4-1 and TRBJ2-3, with D possibly matching TRBD1 (6 bases). The CDR3 runs to 16 residues. The ends were cut back, 7 bases at V and 2 bases at J, with 19 bases in the middle. CDR1 MGHRA and CDR2 YSYEKL come from the germline V gene. CDR3 sequence reads: CASTTKRDRTTDTQYF. For the CDR3, the DNA is TGCGCCAGCACCACCAAGAGAGACAGGACCACAGATACGCAGTATTTT.

The CDR3 protein is CASSLYSGGLSYEQYF. CDR3 DNA: TGCGCCAGCAGCTTGTATTCGGGAGGGCTCTCCTACGAGCAGTACTTC. This chain connects TRBV5-1 to TRBJ2-7; 8 nucleotides agree with TRBD2. Germline V gene data show CDR1 as SGHRS and CDR2 as YFSETQ. V was pared by 1 base and J by 0 bases, with 6 bases of the junction left unmatched. This CDR3 is 16 amino acids long.

This clonotype was seen more than once but under ten times. This sequence joins TRBV7-2 and TRBJ2-5, with 9 bases that match TRBD2. This CDR3 is 14 amino acids long. From germline, CDR1 is SGHTA and CDR2 FQGNSA. The V segment lost 5 bases and the J segment 5 bases; nucleotides outside the gene matches: 6. The chain's CDR3 is CASSRRGGGETQYF. The CDR3 region has the DNA TGTGCCAGCAGCCGGCGGGGGGGCGGTGAGACCCAGTACTTC.

This clonotype was recorded at least ten times. CDR3 protein: CASSGPQGDEQFF. CDR3 sequence (DNA): TGTGCCAGCAGTGGCCCCCAAGGCGATGAGCAGTTCTTC. This rearrangement joins TRBV12-3 or TRBV12-4 to TRBJ2-1; D gene unclear. This CDR3 contains 13 residues. Between the trimmed V and J ends, which lost 5 bases and 8 bases, there was a span of 13 bases.

This clonotype was found a few times. The chain employs TRBV27 and TRBJ2-7; D is unresolved. Germline V gene data show CDR1 as MNHEY and CDR2 as SMNVEV (reference sequence). The CDR3 spans 14 residues. Trimming cost V 3 bases and J 2 bases, with 11 bases left between them. The CDR3 region is CASSFSADTYEQYF. The DNA for the CDR3 is TGTGCCAGCAGTTTTTCCGCAGACACCTACGAGCAGTACTTC.

The genes are TRBV30 and TRBJ1-2, with D possibly being TRBD1 (6 bases). Germline V lookup: CDR1 GTSNPN, CDR2 SVGIG (reference sequence). This CDR3 spans 13 amino acids. Trimming cost V 3 bases and J 8 bases, with 16 bases left between them. CDR3: CAWSSGGPYGYTF. Here the CDR3 DNA reads TGTGCCTGGAGCAGTGGGGGGCCCTACGGCTACACCTTC.

This clonotype was seen only a few times. This chain connects TRBV5-1 to TRBJ2-7, with 7 bases fitting TRBD2. This CDR3 spans 19 amino acids. The V and J ends lost 1 base and 2 bases, in that order; junction bases with no gene match: 18. Per the germline V gene, CDR1 is SGHRS and CDR2 is YFSETQ. CDR3 bases: TGCGCCAGCAGCTTGATCCCTTTAGACCTAGCGGAAGGACCCTACGAGCAGTACTTC. Translated, it gives CASSLIPLDLAEGPYEQYF.

The V call is TRBV20-1, the J call TRBJ2-7; 7 bases line up with TRBD2. The junction had 9 bases not matched to a gene; V was cut back by 6 bases and J by 4 bases. The V gene's germline CDR1 is DFQATT and CDR2 SNEGSKA (reference sequence). This CDR3 is 13 amino acids long. Here the CDR3 DNA reads TGCAGTGCCTTTGGGGGGGGAGTATACGAGCAGTACTTC. It encodes CSAFGGGVYEQYF.

This clonotype was recorded a few times. This chain joins TRBV7-6 and TRBJ2-2, with D perhaps TRBD2 (5 bases). The CDR3 is 18 residues long. V was shortened by 1 base and J by 0 bases, with 15 bases between the two germline ends. Germline assignment: CDR1 SGHVS and CDR2 FNYEAQ. CDR3 DNA sequence: TGTGCCAGCAGCTTAGGGTTGGGGAGCCCGTCGAACACCGGGGAGCTGTTTTTT. Translation gives CASSLGLGSPSNTGELFF.

V usage is TRBV15 and J usage is TRBJ1-1, with a weak D call TRBD1 (5 bases). Looked up from germline, CDR1 is LNHNV and CDR2 is YYDKDF (reference sequence). V shed 0 bases and J shed 4 bases, with 12 bases lying between them. This CDR3 is 15 amino acids long. CDR3 bases: TGTGCCACCAGCAGAGATCCGGGGGTCCCCACTGAAGCTTTCTTT. Translation: CATSRDPGVPTEAFF.

As DNA, the CDR3 is TGTGCCAGCAGTCCCTCCGGGACAGGGATTGCGTACGAGCAGTACTTC. As protein: CASSPSGTGIAYEQYF. This sequence joins TRBV12-3 or TRBV12-4 and TRBJ2-7, with TRBD1 identical over 9 bases. V gave up 5 bases and J gave up 4 bases; unmatched junction bases: 12. The CDR3 runs 16 residues.

The chain has TRBV20-1 and TRBJ1-5; 9 nucleotides match TRBD1. The length of the CDR3 is 14 residues. From germline, CDR1 is DFQATT and CDR2 SNEGSKA (reference sequence). V was pared by 4 bases and J by 4 bases, with 5 bases of the junction left unmatched. DNA for the CDR3: TGCAGTGCTAAGGGACAGGGAGGGAATCAGCCCCAGCATTTT. Translating it yields CSAKGQGGNQPQHF.

This clonotype has a handful of counts. The chain joins TRBV4-1 to TRBJ2-1, with TRBD2 matching 12 bases. This CDR3 region has 17 residues. Germline V gives CDR1 MGHRA, CDR2 YSYEKL. J lost 15 bases, V lost 1 base, and 16 bases had no gene match. The CDR3 coding sequence is TGCGCCAGCAGCCAAGCTCCGGCGACTAGCGGGGGAGGCGGCGGGTTCTTC. Translating gives CASSQAPATSGGGGGFF.

CDR3 DNA: TGTGCCTGGAGTACTTTGTCGCTCGAGCAGTACTTC. It encodes CAWSTLSLEQYF. The V and J genes are TRBV30 and TRBJ2-7; D not resolved. The CDR3 is 12 residues long. V was trimmed by 2 bases and J by 6 bases, leaving 11 bases between them. Per the germline V gene, CDR1 is GTSNPN and CDR2 is SVGIG (reference sequence).

This sequence joins TRBV7-9 and TRBJ1-1; no definite D call. The CDR3 runs to 14 residues. Germline V gene sequence: CDR1 SEHNR, CDR2 FQNEAQ (reference sequence). Between the trimmed V and J ends, which lost 4 bases and 4 bases, there was a span of 13 bases. The CDR3 DNA follows: TGTGCCAGCAGCTCTTCCGTTTGGGGCACTGAAGCTTTCTTT. Translated: CASSSSVWGTEAFF.